The next 3 T cell receptor beta chains were all read from a single sample in a study of T cell changes during pregnancy in multiple sclerosis (dated by TCRdb to about 2019). The library was produced with the immunoSEQ multiplex PCR assay. TCRdb obtained this table from immuneACCESS and retained in-frame rearrangements with V and J assigned. These tables miss some clones; where compared with another copy, unresolved V genes account for less than half of the shortfall, and the remainder is unexplained. For this sample there are over 30,000 clones; 70% to 90% appear just once. The ten largest clones add up to around 10% of the sample. This material consisted of CD8+ T cells from peripheral blood mononuclear cells, taken in the third trimester of pregnancy. These receptor sequences come from a female donor with multiple sclerosis, enrolled in a pregnancy study.

The V call is TRBV19, the J call TRBJ1-2; 12 bases align to TRBD1. This CDR3 has 15 residues. The ends lost 5 bases at V and 7 bases at J; junction bases unmatched: 8. Germline loops: CDR1 LNHDA, CDR2 SQIVND (reference sequence). CDR3 in DNA: TGTGCCAGTAGTGACACCGGGACAGGGGGCTTTGGCTACACCTTC. It encodes CASSDTGTGGFGYTF.

The chain carries TRBV5-1 and TRBJ2-2, with D perhaps matching TRBD1 (5 bases). CDR1 is SGHRS, CDR2 YFSETQ, per germline. Between the trimmed V and J ends, which lost 4 bases and 1 base, there was a span of 8 bases. The CDR3 loop spans 14 amino acids. CDR3 in DNA: TGCGCCAGCAGCCCGACAGAGAACACCGGGGAGCTGTTTTTT. It translates to CASSPTENTGELFF. Filled out from reference TRBV5-1 and TRBJ2-2, the complete variable domain reads KAGVTQTPRYLIKTRGQQVTLSCSPISGHRSVSWYQQTPGQGLQFLFEYFSETQRNKGNFPGRFSGRQFSNSRSEMNVSTLELGDSALYLCASSPTENTGELFFGEGSRLTVL.

The rearrangement links TRBV28 to TRBJ2-2; 10 bases line up with TRBD2. CDR3 length: 15 residues. The germline CDR1 and CDR2 sequences are MDHEN and SYDVKM. Losses at the gene ends were 2 bases for V and 6 bases for J; bases not matched to a gene: 3. CDR3 residues: CASSLSGRGAGELFF. The CDR3 DNA follows: TGTGCCAGCAGTTTAAGCGGGAGGGGTGCCGGGGAGCTGTTTTTT.